The 19 T cell receptor beta chains in this list originate from one sample, sequenced in a study of cytomegalovirus exposure and HLA in healthy donors. Repertoires were generated with immunoSEQ multiplex PCR, while TCRdb's copy carries only in-frame clones and drops some. The sample lists just under 150,000 clones; roughly 87% were seen once. Sequencing input: PBMCs. These receptor sequences come from a man aged 18 to 29 in good health and CMV-seropositive.

This chain connects TRBV2 to TRBJ1-2; no reliable D call. This CDR3 spans 12 amino acids. CDR1 and CDR2 from the germline V gene are SNHLY and FYNNEI. The V end lost 6 bases, the J end lost 6 bases, and 11 bases lay between the germline ends. CDR3 DNA: TGTGCCAGCAGAAAGATGGCGGATGGCTACACCTTC. This codes for CASRKMADGYTF.

The chain uses TRBV15 and TRBJ1-5, with TRBD1 matching 7 bases. Trimming removed 2 bases from V and 6 bases from J; junction bases left unmatched: 10. CDR1 LNHNV and CDR2 YYDKDF come from the germline V gene (reference sequence). The length of the CDR3 is 16 residues. This chain's CDR3 is CATSRSLTGSTQPQHF. As DNA, the CDR3 is TGTGCCACCAGCAGATCCCTGACAGGGTCCACTCAGCCCCAGCATTTT.

The chain has TRBV9 and TRBJ2-1; TRBD2 matches 9 bases. This CDR3 region has 15 residues. Germline loops: CDR1 SGDLS, CDR2 YYNGEE. Trimming took 4 bases from V and 6 from J; bases not matched to a gene: 8. DNA for the CDR3: TGTGCCAGCAGCCCGCTAGCGGGACCTCCCAATGAGCAGTTCTTC. Its translation is CASSPLAGPPNEQFF.

This chain connects TRBV6-1 to TRBJ1-3; D perhaps matches TRBD1 (5 bases). In germline, CDR1 is MNHNS, CDR2 SASEGT. The CDR3 is made up of 15 amino acids. The V and J ends lost 1 base and 4 bases respectively, with 11 bases between them. The CDR3 reads CASSEGGALGNTIYF. In DNA, the CDR3 is TGTGCCAGCAGTGAAGGTGGGGCGCTCGGAAACACCATATATTTT.

V is TRBV19 and J is TRBJ2-7; TRBD2 matches at 8 bases. The length of the CDR3 is 13 residues. Germline trimming cut 6 bases from V and 4 bases from J; bases unmatched to any gene: 5. The germline V gene has CDR1 LNHDA and CDR2 SQIVND (reference sequence). Here the CDR3 DNA reads TGTGCCAGTAGCAGGGGACTAGTATACGAGCAGTACTTC. Encoded protein: CASSRGLVYEQYF.

This chain uses TRBV9 with TRBJ2-6; 9 positions agree with TRBD1. Per germline, CDR1 SGDLS and CDR2 YYNGEE. The CDR3 is made up of 16 amino acids. V was clipped by 5 bases and J by 2 bases; unmatched bases: 5. CDR3 sequence reads: CASSLTGGAGANVLTF. The CDR3, as DNA: TGTGCCAGCAGTCTTACAGGGGGCGCTGGGGCCAACGTCCTGACTTTC.

The chain combines TRBV10-2 with TRBJ1-4; the match to TRBD1 covers 7 bases. Germline-derived CDR1 and CDR2 are WSHSY and SAAADI. The CDR3 loop spans 14 amino acids. The trim removed 7 bases at V and 6 bases at J, leaving 8 bases unmatched. The CDR3 protein is CASTYDRVDEKLFF. The CDR3 DNA follows: TGCGCCAGCACCTATGACAGGGTAGATGAAAAACTGTTTTTT.

This chain uses TRBV2 with TRBJ2-5; 9 nucleotides agree with TRBD2. J gave up 2 bases and V 2 bases, and 0 bases lay outside the gene matches. Germline V gene data show CDR1 as SNHLY and CDR2 as FYNNEI. The CDR3 has 14 amino acids. CDR3 region: CASSELAGQETQYF. CDR3 coding DNA: TGTGCCAGCAGTGAACTAGCGGGACAAGAGACCCAGTACTTC.

The chain recombines TRBV19 with TRBJ2-7, with 7 bases lining up with TRBD1. Germline lookup yields CDR1 LNHDA and CDR2 SQIVND (reference sequence). J was trimmed by 0 bases and V by 6 bases; bases with no gene match: 8. The CDR3 has 15 amino acids. The CDR3 loop is CASRWQDRSSYEQYF. DNA of the CDR3: TGTGCCAGTAGATGGCAGGACAGGAGCTCCTACGAGCAGTACTTC. Filled out from reference TRBV19 and TRBJ2-7, the complete variable domain reads DGGITQSPKYLFRKEGQNVTLSCEQNLNHDAMYWYRQDPGQGLRLIYYSQIVNDFQKGDIAEGYSVSREKKESFPLTVTSAQKNPTAFYLCASRWQDRSSYEQYFGPGTRLTVT.

The chain carries TRBV18 and TRBJ1-5, with 7 positions matching TRBD1. With 4 bases clipped from V and 0 bases from J, the junction kept 9 bases outside the gene matches. The CDR3 runs 17 residues. The germline V gene has CDR1 KGHSH and CDR2 LQKENI. Written as DNA, the CDR3 is TGTGCCAGCTCACGGCTACCGGGACAGTCTAGCAATCAGCCCCAGCATTTT. Residues: CASSRLPGQSSNQPQHF.

The V gene is TRBV28, the J gene TRBJ2-1; D is possibly TRBD2 (6 bases). This CDR3 is 14 amino acids long. Per germline, CDR1 MDHEN and CDR2 SYDVKM. V was trimmed by 6 bases and J by 1 base, leaving 10 bases between them. CDR3 loop: CASSPGDSYNEQFF. As DNA, the CDR3 is TGTGCCAGCAGCCCGGGGGATTCCTACAATGAGCAGTTCTTC.

The J gene is TRBJ2-1, the V gene TRBV19; 8 bases fit TRBD2. Germline CDR1 reads LNHDA; CDR2 reads SQIVND (reference sequence). The CDR3 runs to 14 residues. J gave up 6 bases and V 4 bases, and 5 bases lay outside the gene matches. The DNA for the CDR3 is TGTGCCAGTAGTACGGGACTAGGGGCCAATGAGCAGTTCTTC. Amino acids: CASSTGLGANEQFF. The entire variable domain, with the rest obtained from reference TRBV19 and TRBJ2-1, is as follows: DGGITQSPKYLFRKEGQNVTLSCEQNLNHDAMYWYRQDPGQGLRLIYYSQIVNDFQKGDIAEGYSVSREKKESFPLTVTSAQKNPTAFYLCASSTGLGANEQFFGPGTRLTVL.

The V gene is TRBV2, the J gene TRBJ2-7; TRBD1 is a possible D gene (6 bases). The CDR3 sequence is 12 residues long. Per germline, CDR1 SNHLY and CDR2 FYNNEI. The ends were cut back, 8 bases at V and 4 bases at J, with 12 bases in the middle. CDR3 in DNA: TGTGCCAGCTCAGGGGAACCATACGAGCAGTACTTC. Its protein product is CASSGEPYEQYF.

The rearrangement links TRBV5-6 to TRBJ2-1; the match to TRBD2 covers 7 bases. The J segment lost 0 bases and the V segment lost 0 bases, leaving 3 bases of the junction unmatched. The germline V gene has CDR1 SGHDT and CDR2 YYEEEE. The CDR3 loop spans 16 amino acids. The CDR3 loop reads CASSLAASGSYNEQFF. Here the CDR3 DNA reads TGTGCCAGCAGCTTGGCCGCTAGCGGCTCCTACAATGAGCAGTTCTTC. The full variable domain, completed using reference TRBV5-6 and TRBJ2-1, is DAGVTQSPTHLIKTRGQQVTLRCSPKSGHDTVSWYQQALGQGPQFIFQYYEEEERQRGNFPDRFSGHQFPNYSSELNVNALLLGDSALYLCASSLAASGSYNEQFFGPGTRLTVL.

The CDR3 DNA sequence: TGTGCCAGCAGCTCCCTAGCGGGGGGATTCAATGAGCAGTTCTTC. Protein: CASSSLAGGFNEQFF. The J gene is TRBJ2-1, the V gene TRBV11-3; 11 positions agree with TRBD2. The CDR3 consists of 15 residues. V gave up 4 bases and J gave up 6 bases; unmatched junction bases: 5. Germline loops: CDR1 SGHNT, CDR2 YENEEA.

J is TRBJ2-6 and V is TRBV6-4; D might be TRBD2 (6 bases). The CDR3 is 18 amino acids. V lost 2 bases, J lost 0 bases, and 14 bases lay in between. The germline CDR1 and CDR2 sequences are MRHNA and SNTAGT. CDR3 protein: CASSDGGYPLSGANVLTF. For the CDR3, the DNA is TGTGCCAGCAGTGACGGAGGGTATCCCCTCTCTGGGGCCAACGTCCTGACTTTC.

The rearrangement links TRBV6-5 to TRBJ2-7, with TRBD2 matching 7 bases. Germline V gives CDR1 MNHEY, CDR2 SVGAGI. The CDR3 totals 15 residues. V shed 0 bases, J shed 2 bases, and the junction held 4 bases outside the gene matches. Written as DNA, the CDR3 is TGTGCCAGCAGTTACTCTCCTAGCGGAGCCTACGAGCAGTACTTC. Its translation: CASSYSPSGAYEQYF.

The V gene is TRBV5-1, the J gene TRBJ2-3; 7 positions match TRBD1. Germline CDR1 and CDR2: SGHRS and YFSETQ. Unmatched junction bases numbered 1, after V lost 2 bases and J lost 1 base. The CDR3 length is 14 residues. The CDR3 DNA reads as TGCGCCAGCAGCTTTGGACAGGGCACAGATACGCAGTATTTT. This encodes CASSFGQGTDTQYF. The full variable domain, completed using reference TRBV5-1 and TRBJ2-3, is KAGVTQTPRYLIKTRGQQVTLSCSPISGHRSVSWYQQTPGQGLQFLFEYFSETQRNKGNFPGRFSGRQFSNSRSEMNVSTLELGDSALYLCASSFGQGTDTQYFGPGTRLTVL.

In this sample, this clone turned up once. V gene TRBV29-1 combines with J gene TRBJ1-2; 7 bases line up with TRBD1. This CDR3 comprises 16 residues. J lost 4 bases, V lost 8 bases, and 19 bases had no gene match. Per germline, CDR1 SQVTM and CDR2 ANQGSEA. CDR3: CSSSRGTEGKGYGYTF. CDR3 in DNA: TGCAGCTCATCTCGGGGGACAGAAGGGAAGGGCTATGGCTACACCTTC.